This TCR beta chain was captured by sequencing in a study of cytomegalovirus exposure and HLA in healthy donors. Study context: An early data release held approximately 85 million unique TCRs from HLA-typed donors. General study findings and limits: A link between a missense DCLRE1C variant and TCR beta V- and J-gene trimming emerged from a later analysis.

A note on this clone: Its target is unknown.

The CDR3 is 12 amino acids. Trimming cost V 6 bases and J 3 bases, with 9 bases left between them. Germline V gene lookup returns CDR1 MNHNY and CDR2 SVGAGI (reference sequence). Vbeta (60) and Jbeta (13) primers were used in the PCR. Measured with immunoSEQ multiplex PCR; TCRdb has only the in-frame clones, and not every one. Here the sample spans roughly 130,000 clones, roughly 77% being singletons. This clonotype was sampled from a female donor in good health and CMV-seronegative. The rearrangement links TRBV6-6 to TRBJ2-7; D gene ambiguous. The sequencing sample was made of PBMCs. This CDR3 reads CASSPGRYEQYF. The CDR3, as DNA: TGTGCCAGCAGCCCGGGTCGCTACGAGCAGTACTTC.